The 14 T cell receptor beta chains below were found in one sample sequenced in a study of shared clonotypes between healthy human individuals. Using immunoSEQ multiplex PCR, the repertoire was profiled, and TCRdb retains in-frame clones only, with some absent. The table shows about 2 million clones, with 85% to 95% occurring only once. The specimen sequenced was naive CD4+ T cells sorted from blood. Subset indicated: CD45RA+ positively selected. These receptors were obtained from a man aged 18 to 29 in good health.

This chain uses TRBV18 with TRBJ2-1; a possible D gene is TRBD1 (6 bases). CDR1 and CDR2 (germline): KGHSH, LQKENI. V lost 5 bases to trimming and J lost 0 bases, with 14 bases between them. The CDR3 sequence is 16 residues long. The CDR3 nucleotides read TGTGCCAGCTCAGTTGCCGGGACAAGCTCCTACAATGAGCAGTTCTTC. Protein product: CASSVAGTSSYNEQFF.

V and J are TRBV5-8 and TRBJ2-3, with TRBD2 matching 11 bases. Germline V gene data show CDR1 as SGHTS and CDR2 as YDEGEE. The junction had 1 base not matched to a gene; V was cut back by 7 bases and J by 3 bases. The CDR3 spans 13 residues. The CDR3 spells CASGTSGTDTQYF. CDR3 nucleotides: TGTGCCAGCGGGACTAGCGGAACAGATACGCAGTATTTT.

The J gene is TRBJ2-7, the V gene TRBV25-1, with 11 bases aligning to TRBD1. Germline loops: CDR1 MGHDK, CDR2 SYGVNS. The CDR3 has 15 residues. V was pared by 2 bases and J by 7 bases, with 7 bases of the junction left unmatched. CDR3 in amino acids: CASSELGQGAREQYF. Written as DNA, the CDR3 is TGTGCCAGCAGTGAACTTGGACAGGGGGCGCGGGAGCAGTACTTC.

The chain links TRBV2 to TRBJ1-4, with TRBD1 matching over 8 bases. The CDR3 contains 14 residues. Germline CDR1 and CDR2: SNHLY and FYNNEI. Trimming cost V 7 bases and J 4 bases; bases outside gene matches: 5. The CDR3 is CASIRDRSNEKLFF. The CDR3 DNA reads TGTGCCAGCATCCGGGACAGGAGTAATGAAAAACTGTTTTTT. The whole variable domain, remainder taken from reference TRBV2 and TRBJ1-4, is EPEVTQTPSHQVTQMGQEVILRCVPISNHLYFYWYRQILGQKVEFLVSFYNNEISEKSEIFDDQFSVERPDGSNFTLKIRSTKLEDSAMYFCASIRDRSNEKLFFGSGTQLSVL.

This clone was seen a few times. The chain employs TRBV18 and TRBJ1-1; the match to TRBD1 covers 10 bases. From germline, CDR1 is KGHSH and CDR2 LQKENI. The trim removed 3 bases at V and 1 base at J, leaving 14 bases unmatched. This CDR3 region has 19 residues. Here the CDR3 DNA reads TGTGCCAGCTCACCTCAAACCCATCCGGGACAGGGGTCGAACACTGAAGCTTTCTTT. Its protein product is CASSPQTHPGQGSNTEAFF.

V gene TRBV7-9 combines with J gene TRBJ2-5, with D unclear. This CDR3 is 14 amino acids long. V shed 1 base and J shed 9 bases, with 15 bases lying between them. CDR1 and CDR2 from the germline V gene are SEHNR and FQNEAQ (reference sequence). The chain's CDR3 is CASSLEHPKTAQYF. For the CDR3, the DNA is TGTGCCAGCAGCTTAGAACACCCAAAGACGGCCCAGTACTTC.

This rearrangement joins TRBV9 to TRBJ2-1; the D call may be TRBD1 or TRBD2 (6 bases each). V gave up 3 bases and J gave up 2 bases, with 15 bases separating them. The CDR3 is made up of 16 amino acids. Germline V gene lookup returns CDR1 SGDLS and CDR2 YYNGEE. The DNA for the CDR3 is TGTGCCAGCAGCGAATACGGGGGCGATCCCTACAATGAGCAGTTCTTC. Translation gives CASSEYGGDPYNEQFF.

Turning to this clone: The sample carries other DNA sequences with the same CDR3. The chain has TRBV7-9 and TRBJ2-3; D uncertain. V lost 3 bases to trimming and J lost 3 bases, with 4 bases between them. The CDR3 extends over 12 amino acids. Germline V gives CDR1 SEHNR, CDR2 FQNEAQ (reference sequence). The CDR3: CASSFYTDTQYF. The DNA of the CDR3 is TGTGCCAGCAGCTTTTATACAGATACGCAGTATTTT.

This clone showed up just once. The CDR3 coding sequence is TGTGCCAGCAGGCGGTCGGGGGCTAAGAATTCACCCCTCCACTTT. It is translated as CASRRSGAKNSPLHF. The chain is built from TRBV6-1 and TRBJ1-6, with a weak D call TRBD1 (6 bases). The length of the CDR3 is 15 residues. Germline CDR1 reads MNHNS; CDR2 reads SASEGT. V lost 6 bases and J 7 bases, leaving 16 bases between the germline ends.

This chain joins TRBV5-6 and TRBJ1-1; D is uncertain. From germline, CDR1 is SGHDT and CDR2 YYEEEE. V lost 7 bases to trimming and J lost 8 bases, with 15 bases between them. This CDR3 contains 12 residues. The CDR3 reads CASSVFKTEAFF. The CDR3 DNA is TGTGCCAGCTCTGTGTTCAAAACCGAAGCTTTCTTT.

V and J are TRBV6-5 and TRBJ1-5; 8 bases are a match to TRBD1. The CDR3 loop spans 13 amino acids. Germline lookup yields CDR1 MNHEY and CDR2 SVGAGI. With 5 bases clipped from V and 9 bases from J, the junction kept 6 bases outside the gene matches. The CDR3 reads CASSGDRQRPQHF. In DNA form, the CDR3 reads TGTGCCAGCAGTGGGGACAGGCAACGGCCCCAGCATTTT.

This chain's CDR3 is CASSFRTGADTQYF. The CDR3 DNA sequence: TGTGCCAGCAGCTTCAGGACAGGGGCAGATACGCAGTATTTT. The rearrangement links TRBV7-9 to TRBJ2-3, with 9 bases that match TRBD1. The CDR3 spans 14 residues. Germline V gene sequence: CDR1 SEHNR, CDR2 FQNEAQ (reference sequence). V gave up 3 bases and J gave up 4 bases; unmatched junction bases: 2.

This chain joins TRBV7-8 and TRBJ2-1; a weak D match, TRBD1 (5 bases). The CDR3 runs to 15 residues. Germline CDR1 reads SGHVS; CDR2 reads FQNEAQ. Trimming left V 5 bases short and J 2 bases short, with 13 bases between. CDR3 loop: CASSPRDGAYNEQFF. CDR3 DNA sequence: TGTGCCAGCAGCCCCAGGGATGGCGCCTACAATGAGCAGTTCTTC.

The chain employs TRBV15 and TRBJ1-5; TRBD1 matches 7 bases. Germline CDR1 reads LNHNV; CDR2 reads YYDKDF (reference sequence). J gave up 3 bases and V 3 bases, and 8 bases lay outside the gene matches. The CDR3 length is 16 residues. The CDR3 here is CATSRGGQVNNQPQHF. For the CDR3, the DNA is TGTGCCACCAGCAGGGGAGGACAGGTGAACAATCAGCCCCAGCATTTT.